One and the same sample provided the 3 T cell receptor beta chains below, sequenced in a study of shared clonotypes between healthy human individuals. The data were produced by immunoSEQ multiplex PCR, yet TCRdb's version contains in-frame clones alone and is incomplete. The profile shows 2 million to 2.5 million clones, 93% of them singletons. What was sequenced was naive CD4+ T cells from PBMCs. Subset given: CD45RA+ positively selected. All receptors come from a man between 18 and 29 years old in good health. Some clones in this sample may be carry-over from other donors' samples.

Here the CDR3 DNA reads TGTGCCAGCAGTTTATCTCTAGCGAACTACGAGCAGTACTTC. Protein product: CASSLSLANYEQYF. The J gene is TRBJ2-7, the V gene TRBV27; D might be TRBD2 (6 bases). CDR1 is MNHEY and CDR2 is SMNVEV in the germline V gene (reference sequence). The CDR3 is 14 residues long. The V gene lost 0 bases and the J gene lost 3 bases, with 9 bases spanning the gap.

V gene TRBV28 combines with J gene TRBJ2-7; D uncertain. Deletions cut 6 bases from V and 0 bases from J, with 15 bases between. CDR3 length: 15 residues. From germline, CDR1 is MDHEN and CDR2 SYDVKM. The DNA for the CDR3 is TGTGCCAGCAGCCCCGAGGCCGTAAGCTCCTACGAGCAGTACTTC. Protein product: CASSPEAVSSYEQYF.

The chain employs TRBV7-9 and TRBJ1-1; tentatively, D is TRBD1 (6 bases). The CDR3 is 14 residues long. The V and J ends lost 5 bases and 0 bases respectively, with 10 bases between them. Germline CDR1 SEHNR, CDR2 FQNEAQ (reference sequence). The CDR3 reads CASSLRTVNTEAFF. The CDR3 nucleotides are TGTGCCAGCAGCCTCCGGACAGTGAACACTGAAGCTTTCTTT.